The sequence of this T cell receptor (beta chain) was determined in a study of cytomegalovirus exposure and HLA in healthy donors. Study-wide results and caveats: An apparent linkage of common viral pathogens to several of the most significant clusters emerged in a later analysis. A likely sequencing artifact accounted for one observed cluster of highly shared sequence variants. In a later analysis, productive TCRs from donors in an Asian-associated ancestry cluster reportedly carried fewer N-insertions than the cohort mean. Most observed TCR sequences were rare, whereas some public TCRs were detected in many donors.

This clone turned up a few times. What it binds is not known. Sequence at one end of the junction differs from germline and may be a read error. The germline CDR1 and CDR2 sequences are SEHNR and FQNEAQ (reference sequence). The CDR3 contains 16 residues. Amplification used 60 Vbeta primers and 13 Jbeta primers. Sequencing used immunoSEQ multiplex PCR; TCRdb keeps in-frame clones, though not all of them. The sample includes about 150,000 clones, roughly 78% of them seen just once. This chain links TRBV7-9 with TRBJ2-3; a possible D gene is TRBD2 (5 bases). The sequence was collected from a middle-aged man in good health and CMV-seropositive. The specimen sequenced was PBMCs. The CDR3 loop reads CSSSFSASRYTDTQYF. CDR3 sequence (DNA): TGTTCCAGCAGCTTCTCGGCTAGCAGATACACAGATACGCAGTATTTT.